This TCR beta chain stems from a study of cytomegalovirus exposure and HLA in healthy donors. Overall study: Around 200 million T cells yielded 117 million unique TCR beta sequences, as an earlier analysis found.

About this clone itself: Its target is not known. The sample has other DNA sequences that encode this CDR3 too.

This CDR3 comprises 13 residues. CDR1 and CDR2 from the germline V gene are LNHDA and SQIVND (reference sequence). The V end was cut by 4 bases, the J end by 3 bases, with 9 bases between. General study results and limits: Follow-up analysis seemed to connect common viral pathogens with several of the most significant clusters identified. In a later analysis, across HLA loci, associated TCR counts were highest for DRB1, lowest for HLA-C. HLA-A and HLA-B allele assignments for most subjects were reportedly predicted accurately using TCR beta sequences.

PCR used 60 Vbeta primers and 13 Jbeta primers. TCRdb's copy holds only in-frame clones and misses some; the assay was immunoSEQ multiplex PCR. The table lists about 98,000 clones, about 62% of them singletons. The V call is TRBV19, the J call TRBJ1-2; a possible D gene is TRBD1 (5 bases). Sequencing was done on a sample of PBMCs. This sequence was found in a human donor in good health. The DNA of the CDR3 is TGTGCCAGTAGTAGGGAAGGGGACTATGGCTACACCTTC. Encoded protein: CASSREGDYGYTF.